This T cell receptor (beta chain) originates from a study of blood T cell repertoires in COVID-19. Study background: Samples came from the United States, Italy and Spain, spanning acute and convalescent COVID-19. T cells, B-cell-depleted T cells, or PBMCs supplied cDNA or gDNA.

Germline loops: CDR1 ENHRY, CDR2 SYGVKD. CDR3 length: 13 residues. The trim removed 10 bases at V and 4 bases at J, leaving 6 bases unmatched. As processed by the authors: The assay estimated nucleated cells by amplifying reference gene primers. Method: immunoSEQ multiplex PCR; TCRdb's copy keeps in-frame clones and lacks some. The DNA gave D and trimming, while V, J and clone size come from that table. The sample has approximately 160,000 clones, around 83% seen once; the top ten hold approximately 7%. The rearrangement uses TRBV10-3 and TRBJ2-7, with TRBD2 matching over 11 bases. The receptor was isolated from a man aged 50-60 years with active or convalescent COVID-19. The sequenced material came from peripheral blood. CDR3 coding DNA: TGTGCCACCGGGACTAGCGGACAGTACGAGCAGTACTTC. It yields the protein CATGTSGQYEQYF.